The clone carrying this T cell receptor (beta chain) was counted many times. RNA transcripts provided the template for amplifying TCR beta CDR3 regions. Following a first-round RT-PCR that used HTBI primers, a second-round multiplex PCR was carried out. TCRdb reanalysed the multiplex PCR reads using MiXCR and keeps one entry per CDR3 protein. Among around 470,000 distinct CDR3 sequences listed, approximately 15% were seen once. Moderate-to-severe activity, CAS ≥3, NOSPECS ≥4 and a duration under 3 months were seen in donors with ophthalmopathy. The data derive from a study of Graves' ophthalmopathy and Graves' hyperthyroidism. The V end was cut by 6 bases, the J end by 9 bases, with 11 bases between. CDR1 MNHEY and CDR2 SVGAGI come from the germline V gene. The CDR3 consists of 11 residues.

The V and J genes are TRBV6-5 and TRBJ1-2, with D unclear. This sequence was found in a woman in her twenties or thirties with Graves' ophthalmopathy. The source material was blood. This chain's CDR3 is CASRNSLSYTF. The DNA of the CDR3 is TGTGCCAGCAGGAACTCGCTAAGCTACACCTTC.